Shown below are 30 T cell receptor beta chains from a single sample sequenced in a study of blood T cell repertoires in COVID-19. Only in-frame clones appear in the TCRdb table, and some are missing; sequencing was by immunoSEQ multiplex PCR. The sample shows around 130,000 clones, 85% to 90% of them seen only once. Sequencing input: peripheral blood. The receptors were sampled from a man in his fifties or sixties with active or convalescent COVID-19.

The genes are TRBV5-1 and TRBJ2-2; 14 nucleotides align to TRBD2. Germline-derived CDR1 and CDR2 are SGHRS and YFSETQ. The CDR3 totals 17 residues. Unmatched junction bases numbered 2, after V lost 3 bases and J lost 1 base. CDR3 residues: CASSSGTSGGNTGELFF. As DNA, the CDR3 is TGCGCCAGCAGCTCCGGGACTAGCGGGGGGAACACCGGGGAGCTGTTTTTT.

This chain links TRBV30 with TRBJ2-7, with a possible D match to TRBD2 (6 bases). In germline, CDR1 is GTSNPN, CDR2 SVGIG (reference sequence). V was pared by 4 bases and J by 0 bases, with 10 bases between. CDR3 length: 13 amino acids. The CDR3 spells CAWMSGRSYEQYF. CDR3 DNA sequence: TGTGCCTGGATGAGCGGGCGCTCCTACGAGCAGTACTTC.

V and J are TRBV6-4 and TRBJ2-5; D is perhaps TRBD1 (6 bases). CDR3 length: 13 amino acids. Germline V gene data show CDR1 as MRHNA and CDR2 as SNTAGT. Trimming took off 3 bases at V and 6 bases at J, with 11 bases between the two ends. This CDR3 is CASSEDTGQTQYF. The CDR3 DNA follows: TGTGCCAGCAGTGAGGACACAGGGCAGACCCAGTACTTC.

The chain combines TRBV5-8 with TRBJ2-5; 7 positions agree with TRBD2. V lost 0 bases to trimming and J lost 7 bases; unmatched junction nucleotides: 9. Germline lookup yields CDR1 SGHTS and CDR2 YDEGEE. The CDR3 sequence is 15 residues long. Here the CDR3 DNA reads TGTGCCAGCAGCTTGGGAGGGGAGGGGTTCGTGACCCAGTACTTC. Protein product: CASSLGGEGFVTQYF.

This clone showed up just once. Here the CDR3 reads CASSPSPPGLPYEQYF. As DNA, the CDR3 is TGTGCCAGCAGTCCCTCGCCCCCGGGACTCCCCTACGAGCAGTACTTC. This chain joins TRBV27 and TRBJ2-7, with TRBD2 as a possible D gene (6 bases). There are 16 residues in the CDR3. Per the germline V gene, CDR1 is MNHEY and CDR2 is SMNVEV (reference sequence). V was clipped by 5 bases and J by 2 bases, with 19 bases between them.

The chain employs TRBV19 and TRBJ1-2; D remains unclear. Germline CDR1 and CDR2: LNHDA and SQIVND (reference sequence). This CDR3 spans 15 amino acids. The V end was cut by 4 bases, the J end by 3 bases, with 15 bases between. CDR3 in amino acids: CASSTGFDGYYGYTF. CDR3 coding DNA: TGTGCCAGTAGTACAGGTTTTGACGGCTACTATGGCTACACCTTC.

This clone was seen only once. The chain has TRBV9 and TRBJ2-2; TRBD1 is a possible D gene (6 bases). Germline V CDR1 and CDR2: SGDLS, YYNGEE. Trimming cost V 0 bases and J 5 bases, with 23 bases left between them. The CDR3 spans 19 residues. DNA of the CDR3: TGTGCCAGCAGCGTAGCCCTTCCGGGACAAATAGCACTTACCGGGGAGCTGTTTTTT. This codes for CASSVALPGQIALTGELFF.

This clone was seen once. The V call is TRBV18, the J call TRBJ1-6; a possible D gene is TRBD1 (5 bases). The germline V and J ends were trimmed by 7 bases and 8 bases, with 12 bases remaining between them. The CDR3 spans 13 residues. Germline-derived CDR1 and CDR2 are KGHSH and LQKENI. The DNA for the CDR3 is TGTGCCAGCTGCCGGGACTTTGATTCACCCCTCCACTTT. It yields the protein CASCRDFDSPLHF.

The chain combines TRBV27 with TRBJ1-5, with 9 positions matching TRBD1. CDR3 length equals 14 residues. Germline assignment: CDR1 MNHEY and CDR2 SMNVEV (reference sequence). The junction had 8 bases not matched to a gene; V was cut back by 5 bases and J by 9 bases. CDR3 sequence: CASSRDRAVGPQHF. In DNA form, the CDR3 reads TGTGCCAGCAGTCGGGACAGGGCCGTAGGGCCCCAGCATTTT.

The chain uses TRBV19 and TRBJ2-3; 8 nucleotides match TRBD2. The CDR3 length is 13 residues. Germline lookup yields CDR1 LNHDA and CDR2 SQIVND (reference sequence). The V gene end was trimmed by 4 bases and the J gene end by 3 bases; junction bases not matched to a gene: 0. The CDR3 nucleotides read TGTGCCAGTAGTAAGCGGGGGACAGATACGCAGTATTTT. It specifies CASSKRGTDTQYF.

The chain carries TRBV11-2 and TRBJ1-2, with 9 bases that match TRBD1. J lost 4 bases, V lost 3 bases, and 3 bases had no gene match. The germline V gene has CDR1 SGHAT and CDR2 FQNNGV. The CDR3 runs to 14 residues. The CDR3 sequence is CASSLGTGSYGYTF. CDR3 in DNA: TGTGCCAGCAGCTTGGGGACAGGGAGCTATGGCTACACCTTC.

The chain is built from TRBV3-1 (or the pseudogene TRBV3-2) and TRBJ2-7, with 7 nucleotides matching TRBD2. The germline V gene encodes CDR1 LGHDT and CDR2 YNNKEL (reference sequence). CDR3 length equals 16 residues. After removal of 2 bases from V and 0 bases from J, the junction contained 7 bases not matched to a gene. The CDR3 loop reads CASSQNRAGFSYEQYF. Here the CDR3 DNA reads TGTGCCAGCAGCCAAAATCGAGCGGGGTTCTCCTACGAGCAGTACTTC.

The V and J genes are TRBV30 and TRBJ1-5; 7 positions agree with TRBD1. Germline CDR1 reads GTSNPN; CDR2 reads SVGIG (reference sequence). The CDR3 is 12 amino acids. The junction had 6 bases not matched to a gene; V was cut back by 2 bases and J by 11 bases. CDR3 amino acids: CAWSKGAAAQHF. CDR3 nucleotide sequence: TGTGCCTGGAGTAAGGGGGCCGCGGCCCAGCATTTT. Filled out from reference TRBV30 and TRBJ1-5, the complete variable domain reads SQTIHQWPATLVQPVGSPLSLECTVEGTSNPNLYWYRQAAGRGLQLLFYSVGIGQISSEVPQNLSASRPQDRQFILSSKKLLLSDSGFYLCAWSKGAAAQHFGDGTRLSIL.

V usage is TRBV11-3 and J usage is TRBJ2-1, with 14 bases matching TRBD2. The V gene end was trimmed by 4 bases and the J gene end by 7 bases; junction bases not matched to a gene: 3. Germline loops: CDR1 SGHNT, CDR2 YENEEA. The CDR3 is 15 residues long. The CDR3 region has the DNA TGTGCCAGCAGCTGGGGGACTAGCGGGAGTAATGAGCAGTTCTTC. It yields the protein CASSWGTSGSNEQFF.

The chain couples TRBV5-4 to TRBJ2-1; possibly TRBD2 for D (5 bases). CDR1 is SGHNT and CDR2 is YYREEE in the germline V gene (reference sequence). The CDR3 length is 13 residues. Trimming shortened V by 0 bases and J by 10 bases, and 11 bases separated the two germline ends. In DNA, the CDR3 is TGTGCCAGCAGCTTGGCTCTAGCAGAGGAGCAGTTCTTC. It translates to CASSLALAEEQFF. The entire variable domain, with the rest obtained from reference TRBV5-4 and TRBJ2-1, is as follows: ETGVTQSPTHLIKTRGQQVTLRCSSQSGHNTVSWYQQALGQGPQFIFQYYREEENGRGNFPPRFSGLQFPNYSSELNVNALELDDSALYLCASSLALAEEQFFGPGTRLTVL.

CDR3 protein: CASSMVGEGIRETQYF. The DNA of the CDR3 is TGTGCCAGTAGTATGGTGGGGGAGGGGATTCGGGAGACCCAGTACTTC. The chain employs TRBV19 and TRBJ2-5; 7 bases align to TRBD2. In germline, CDR1 is LNHDA, CDR2 SQIVND (reference sequence). The junction had 12 bases not matched to a gene; V was cut back by 3 bases and J by 5 bases. The length of the CDR3 is 16 residues.

The chain joins TRBV6-5 to TRBJ1-5, with 7 nucleotides matching TRBD1. Germline CDR1 reads MNHEY; CDR2 reads SVGAGI. The CDR3 covers 15 residues. With V trimmed by 6 bases and J by 4 bases, 9 bases remained unmatched. CDR3 amino acids: CASRTEGARNQPQHF. In DNA, the CDR3 is TGTGCCAGCAGGACCGAGGGGGCCCGGAATCAGCCCCAGCATTTT.

The chain carries TRBV10-3 and TRBJ2-7; weak D call: TRBD1 (6 bases). V was trimmed by 9 bases and J by 3 bases, leaving 12 bases between them. The CDR3 totals 12 residues. Germline CDR1 ENHRY, CDR2 SYGVKD. The CDR3 loop reads CAIRDNLYEQYF. DNA of the CDR3: TGTGCCATTCGGGACAACCTCTACGAGCAGTACTTC.

The chain uses TRBV9 and TRBJ1-3; D call uncertain. Germline assignment: CDR1 SGDLS and CDR2 YYNGEE. The CDR3 spans 15 residues. V was cut by 0 bases and J by 0 bases, with 7 bases left in between. The CDR3 DNA sequence: TGTGCCAGCAGCGTAGCTATGAACTCTGGAAACACCATATATTTT. Translation: CASSVAMNSGNTIYF.

The chain recombines TRBV5-5 with TRBJ1-5, with 7 bases lining up with TRBD1. Looked up from germline, CDR1 is SGHKS and CDR2 is YYEKEE (reference sequence). CDR3 length: 15 amino acids. V shed 4 bases and J 0 bases; nucleotides not matched to a gene: 4. The CDR3 DNA reads TGTGCCAGCAGCCGGACAGGTTATAGCAATCAGCCCCAGCATTTT. This translates into CASSRTGYSNQPQHF.

The gene calls are TRBV19 and TRBJ1-2; 7 nucleotides match TRBD1. This CDR3 has 14 residues. Trimming cost V 9 bases and J 6 bases; bases outside gene matches: 13. Per germline, CDR1 LNHDA and CDR2 SQIVND (reference sequence). In nucleotides, the CDR3 is TGTGCCAGCAAAGGGGCCGGGACAGTCCATGGCTACACCTTC. Residues: CASKGAGTVHGYTF.

V is TRBV18 and J is TRBJ2-2; D may be TRBD1 (7 bases). The CDR3 totals 15 residues. Germline CDR1 and CDR2: KGHSH and LQKENI. V was clipped by 6 bases and J by 5 bases, with 16 bases between them. The CDR3 loop reads CASSQGGARTGELFF. CDR3 bases: TGTGCCAGCTCGCAGGGGGGCGCGAGGACCGGGGAGCTGTTTTTT. The full variable domain, in which reference TRBV18 and TRBJ2-2 provide the parts outside the CDR3, is NAGVMQNPRHLVRRRGQEARLRCSPMKGHSHVYWYRQLPEEGLKFMVYLQKENIIDESGMPKERFSAEFPKEGPSILRIQQVVRGDSAAYFCASSQGGARTGELFFGEGSRLTVL.

This chain connects TRBV27 to TRBJ2-1; 8 bases line up with TRBD2. CDR1 and CDR2 (germline): MNHEY, SMNVEV (reference sequence). The CDR3 contains 18 residues. After removal of 0 bases from V and 0 bases from J, the junction contained 7 bases not matched to a gene. The CDR3 coding sequence is TGTGCCAGCAGTTTATCCCCCAGCGGGAGACTCTCCTACAATGAGCAGTTCTTC. Translated: CASSLSPSGRLSYNEQFF.

This clone was seen a few times. V gene TRBV19 combines with J gene TRBJ1-1; 7 bases are a match to TRBD1. The germline CDR1 and CDR2 sequences are LNHDA and SQIVND (reference sequence). The CDR3 is made up of 14 amino acids. V shed 2 bases and J 5 bases; nucleotides not matched to a gene: 5. CDR3 protein: CASSISGTDTEAFF. The CDR3 nucleotides read TGTGCCAGTAGTATATCTGGGACAGATACTGAAGCTTTCTTT.

CDR3 sequence reads: CSVRGTPDSPLHF. The CDR3 region has the DNA TGCAGCGTTAGGGGGACCCCCGATTCACCCCTCCACTTT. This chain uses TRBV29-1 with TRBJ1-6; D perhaps matches TRBD1 (6 bases). Trimming left V 5 bases short and J 8 bases short, with 13 bases between. This CDR3 is 13 amino acids long. CDR1 is SQVTM, CDR2 ANQGSEA, per germline.

Concerning this clone itself: One end of the junction fails to match germline, which may point to a read error. The chain carries TRBV6-1 and TRBJ1-5; D may be TRBD1 (5 bases). The germline CDR1 and CDR2 sequences are MNHNS and SASEGT. The CDR3 extends over 15 amino acids. The CDR3 DNA is TGTGCCAGCAGCGAAGGACAATATAGCAATCAGCCCCAGCATTTT. The encoded protein is CASSEGQYSNQPQHF.

The genes are TRBV20-1 and TRBJ2-2, with TRBD2 matching over 12 bases. V dropped 3 bases and J dropped 4; count of bases not matched to a gene: 12. Looked up from germline, CDR1 is DFQATT and CDR2 is SNEGSKA (reference sequence). CDR3 length: 18 residues. The DNA for the CDR3 is TGCAGTGCTAGTGGTCCGACTAGCGGGAGCTTCTTCACCGGGGAGCTGTTTTTT. Amino acid sequence: CSASGPTSGSFFTGELFF.

A remark on this clone: The junction does not match germline at one end; this may be a read error. The chain combines TRBV7-2 with TRBJ1-1; D might be TRBD1 (5 bases). The germline gives CDR1 SGHTA, CDR2 FQGNSA. The CDR3 is 12 residues long. CDR3: CASSRGWGGRGF. The CDR3 DNA is TGTGCCAGCAGCCGGGGGTGGGGTGGACGCGGATTT.

The rearrangement joins TRBV12-3 or TRBV12-4 to TRBJ1-4; a weak D match, TRBD1 (5 bases). The CDR3 totals 13 residues. The ends were cut back, 5 bases at V and 7 bases at J, with 11 bases in the middle. CDR3 bases: TGTGCCAGCAGTCCAGACAGTGGTGAAAAACTGTTTTTT. It is translated as CASSPDSGEKLFF.

The rearrangement uses TRBV5-1 and TRBJ2-5; D is perhaps TRBD2 (5 bases). Trimming cost V 4 bases and J 7 bases, with 11 bases left between them. Germline V gives CDR1 SGHRS, CDR2 YFSETQ. The length of the CDR3 is 12 residues. DNA of the CDR3: TGCGCCAGCAGCGCCGGGGTTCGGACCCAGTACTTC. Its protein is CASSAGVRTQYF.